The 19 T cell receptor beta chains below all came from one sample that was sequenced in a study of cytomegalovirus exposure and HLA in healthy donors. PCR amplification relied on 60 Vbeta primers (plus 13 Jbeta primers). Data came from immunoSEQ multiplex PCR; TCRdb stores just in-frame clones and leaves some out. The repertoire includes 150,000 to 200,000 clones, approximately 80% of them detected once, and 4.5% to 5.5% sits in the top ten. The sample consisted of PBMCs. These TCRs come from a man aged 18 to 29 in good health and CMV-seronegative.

CDR3 sequence: CASGQGPVGTEAFF. CDR3 coding DNA: TGTGCCAGTGGACAGGGGCCCGTGGGCACTGAAGCTTTCTTT. V usage is TRBV19 and J usage is TRBJ1-1; 9 bases fit TRBD1. Germline V lookup: CDR1 LNHDA, CDR2 SQIVND (reference sequence). The CDR3 loop spans 14 amino acids. V shed 8 bases, J shed 4 bases, and the junction held 8 bases outside the gene matches.

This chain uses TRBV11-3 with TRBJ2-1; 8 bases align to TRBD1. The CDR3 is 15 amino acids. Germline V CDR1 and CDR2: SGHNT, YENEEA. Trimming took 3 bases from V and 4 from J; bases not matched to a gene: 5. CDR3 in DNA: TGTGCCAGCAGCTTGCGACAGGGGATATACAATGAGCAGTTCTTC. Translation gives CASSLRQGIYNEQFF.

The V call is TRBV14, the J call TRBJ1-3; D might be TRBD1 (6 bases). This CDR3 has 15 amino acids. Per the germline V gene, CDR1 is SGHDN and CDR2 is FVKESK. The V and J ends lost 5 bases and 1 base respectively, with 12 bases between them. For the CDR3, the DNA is TGTGCCAGCAGCTTACAGGGTCTATCTGGAAACACCATATATTTT. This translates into CASSLQGLSGNTIYF.

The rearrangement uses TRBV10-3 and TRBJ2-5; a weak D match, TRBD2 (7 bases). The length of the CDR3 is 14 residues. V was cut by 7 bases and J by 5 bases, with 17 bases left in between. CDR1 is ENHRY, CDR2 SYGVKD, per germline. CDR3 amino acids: CAITPSGGPETQYF. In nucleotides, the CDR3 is TGTGCCATCACCCCGTCGGGGGGCCCTGAGACCCAGTACTTC.

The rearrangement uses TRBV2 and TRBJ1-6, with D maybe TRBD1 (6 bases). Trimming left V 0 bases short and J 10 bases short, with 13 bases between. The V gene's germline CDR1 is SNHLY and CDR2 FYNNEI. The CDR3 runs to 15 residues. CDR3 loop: CASSEAGRGGSPLHF. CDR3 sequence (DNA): TGTGCCAGCAGTGAAGCGGGCAGGGGCGGCTCACCCCTCCACTTT.

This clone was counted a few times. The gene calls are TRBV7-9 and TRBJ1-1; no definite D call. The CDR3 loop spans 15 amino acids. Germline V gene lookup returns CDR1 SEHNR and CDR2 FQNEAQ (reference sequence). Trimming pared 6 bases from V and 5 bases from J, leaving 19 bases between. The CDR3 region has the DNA TGTGCCAGCAGTCCACGCTGGGAGGAGGAGACTGAAGCTTTCTTT. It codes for CASSPRWEEETEAFF.

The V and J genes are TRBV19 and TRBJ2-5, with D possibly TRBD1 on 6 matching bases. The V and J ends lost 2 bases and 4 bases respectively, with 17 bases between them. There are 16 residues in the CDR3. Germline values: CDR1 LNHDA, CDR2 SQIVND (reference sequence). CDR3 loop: CASSILGAVGVETQYF. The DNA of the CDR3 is TGTGCCAGTAGTATACTGGGGGCCGTAGGGGTAGAGACCCAGTACTTC.

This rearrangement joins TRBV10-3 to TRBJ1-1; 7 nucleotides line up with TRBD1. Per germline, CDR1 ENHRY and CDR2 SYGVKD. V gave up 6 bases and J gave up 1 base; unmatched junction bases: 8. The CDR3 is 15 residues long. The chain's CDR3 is CAISRDRDTNTEAFF. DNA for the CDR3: TGTGCCATCAGCCGCGACAGGGACACGAACACTGAAGCTTTCTTT.

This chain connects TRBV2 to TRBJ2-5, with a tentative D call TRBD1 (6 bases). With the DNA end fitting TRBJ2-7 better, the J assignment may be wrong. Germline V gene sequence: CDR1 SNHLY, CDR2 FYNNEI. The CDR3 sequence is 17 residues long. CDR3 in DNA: TGTGCCAGCAGTGGCGGTTTTGGGACAAAAGGTCCCTACGAGCAGTACTTC. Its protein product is CASSGGFGTKGPYEQYF.

CDR3 loop: CASSPHPISVGPSEAFF. In nucleotides, the CDR3 is TGTGCCAGCAGTCCGCACCCGATTTCGGTGGGGCCCTCGGAGGCTTTCTTT. The chain carries TRBV28 and TRBJ1-1, with a possible D match to TRBD1 (5 bases). CDR3 length: 17 residues. CDR1 is MDHEN, CDR2 SYDVKM, per germline. Deletions cut 5 bases from V and 11 bases from J, with 30 bases between.

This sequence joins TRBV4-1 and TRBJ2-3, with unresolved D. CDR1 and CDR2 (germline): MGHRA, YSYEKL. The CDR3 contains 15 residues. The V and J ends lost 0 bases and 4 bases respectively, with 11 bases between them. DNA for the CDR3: TGCGCCAGCAGCCAAGATCCGAGGCCCGCAGATACGCAGTATTTT. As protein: CASSQDPRPADTQYF.

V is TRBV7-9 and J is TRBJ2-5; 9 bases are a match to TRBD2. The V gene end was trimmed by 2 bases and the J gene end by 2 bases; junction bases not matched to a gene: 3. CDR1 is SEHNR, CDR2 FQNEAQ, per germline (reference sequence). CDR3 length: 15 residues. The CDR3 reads CASSLLAGLQETQYF. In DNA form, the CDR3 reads TGTGCCAGCAGCTTACTAGCGGGACTTCAAGAGACCCAGTACTTC. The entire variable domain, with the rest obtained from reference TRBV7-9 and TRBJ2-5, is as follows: DTGVSQNPRHKITKRGQNVTFRCDPISEHNRLYWYRQTLGQGPEFLTYFQNEAQLEKSRLLSDRFSAERPKGSFSTLEIQRTEQGDSAMYLCASSLLAGLQETQYFGPGTRLLVL.

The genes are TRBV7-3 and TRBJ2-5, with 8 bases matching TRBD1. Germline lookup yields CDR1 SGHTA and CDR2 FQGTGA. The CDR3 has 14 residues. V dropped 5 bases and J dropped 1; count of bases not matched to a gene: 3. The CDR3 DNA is TGTGCCAGCAGCCCTCAGGGGGCCCAAGAGACCCAGTACTTC. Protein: CASSPQGAQETQYF.

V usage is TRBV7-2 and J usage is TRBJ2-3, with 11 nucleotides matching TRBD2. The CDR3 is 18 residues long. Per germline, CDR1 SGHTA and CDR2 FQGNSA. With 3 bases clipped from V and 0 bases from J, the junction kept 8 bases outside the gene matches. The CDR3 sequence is CASSLGLAGGTSTDTQYF. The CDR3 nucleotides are TGTGCCAGCAGCTTGGGCCTAGCGGGGGGAACTAGCACAGATACGCAGTATTTT.

CDR3 residues: CASSASGTGGETQYF. The DNA for the CDR3 is TGTGCCAGCAGCGCATCCGGGACAGGGGGAGAGACCCAGTACTTC. The chain uses TRBV28 and TRBJ2-5, with TRBD1 matching over 11 bases. Trimming took 6 bases from V and 4 from J; bases not matched to a gene: 7. The germline V gene encodes CDR1 MDHEN and CDR2 SYDVKM. This CDR3 comprises 15 residues.

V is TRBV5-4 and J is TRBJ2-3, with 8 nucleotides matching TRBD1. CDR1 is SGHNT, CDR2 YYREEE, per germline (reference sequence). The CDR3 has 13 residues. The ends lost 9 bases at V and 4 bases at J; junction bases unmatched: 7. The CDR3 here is CAIRGRAADTQYF. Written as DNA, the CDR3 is TGTGCCATCAGGGGGCGCGCCGCAGATACGCAGTATTTT.

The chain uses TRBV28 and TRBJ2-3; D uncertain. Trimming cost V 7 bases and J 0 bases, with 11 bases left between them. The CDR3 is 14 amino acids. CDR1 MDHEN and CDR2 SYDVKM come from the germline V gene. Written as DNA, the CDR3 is TGTGCCAGCACCACCCGTACTAGCACAGATACGCAGTATTTT. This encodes CASTTRTSTDTQYF.

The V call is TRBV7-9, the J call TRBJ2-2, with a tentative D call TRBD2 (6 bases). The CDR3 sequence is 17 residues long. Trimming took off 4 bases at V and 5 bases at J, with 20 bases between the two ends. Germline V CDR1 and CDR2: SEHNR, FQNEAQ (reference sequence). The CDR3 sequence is CASSWSRDSRRTGELFF. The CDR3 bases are TGTGCCAGCAGCTGGAGCCGGGACTCCCGAAGGACCGGGGAGCTGTTTTTT.

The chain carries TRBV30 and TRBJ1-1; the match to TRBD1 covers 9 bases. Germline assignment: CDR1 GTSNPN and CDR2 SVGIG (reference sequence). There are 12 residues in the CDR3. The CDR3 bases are TGTGCAACCGGGACAGGGATCACTGAAGCTTTCTTT. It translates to CATGTGITEAFF. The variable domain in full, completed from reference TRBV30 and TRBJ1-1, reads SQTIHQWPATLVQPVGSPLSLECTVEGTSNPNLYWYRQAAGRGLQLLFYSVGIGQISSEVPQNLSASRPQDRQFILSSKKLLLSDSGFYLCATGTGITEAFFGQGTRLTVV.